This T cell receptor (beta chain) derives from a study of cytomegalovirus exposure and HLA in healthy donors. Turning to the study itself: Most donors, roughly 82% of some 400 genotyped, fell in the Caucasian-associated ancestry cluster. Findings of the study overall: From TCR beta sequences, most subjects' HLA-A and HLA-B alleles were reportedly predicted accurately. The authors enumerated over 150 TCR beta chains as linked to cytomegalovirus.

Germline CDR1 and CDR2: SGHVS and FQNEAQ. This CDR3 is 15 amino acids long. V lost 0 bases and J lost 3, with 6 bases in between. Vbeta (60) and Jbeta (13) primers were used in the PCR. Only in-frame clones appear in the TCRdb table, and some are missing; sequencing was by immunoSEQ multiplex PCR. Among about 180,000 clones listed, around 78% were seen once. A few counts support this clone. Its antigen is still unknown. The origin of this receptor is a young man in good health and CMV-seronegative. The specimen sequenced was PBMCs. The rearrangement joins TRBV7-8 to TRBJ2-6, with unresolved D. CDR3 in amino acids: CASSLAGSGANVLTF. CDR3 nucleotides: TGTGCCAGCAGCTTAGCGGGCAGTGGGGCCAACGTCCTGACTTTC.